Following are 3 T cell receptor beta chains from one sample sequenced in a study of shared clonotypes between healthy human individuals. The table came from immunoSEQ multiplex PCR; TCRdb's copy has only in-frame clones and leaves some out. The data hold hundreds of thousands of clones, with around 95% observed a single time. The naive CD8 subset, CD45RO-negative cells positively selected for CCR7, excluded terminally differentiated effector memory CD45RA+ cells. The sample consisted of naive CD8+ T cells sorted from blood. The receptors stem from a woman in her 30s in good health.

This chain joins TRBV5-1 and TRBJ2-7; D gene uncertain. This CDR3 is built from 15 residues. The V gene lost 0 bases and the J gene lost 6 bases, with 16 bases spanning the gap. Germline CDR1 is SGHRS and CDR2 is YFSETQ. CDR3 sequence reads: CASSLAYVATVEQYF. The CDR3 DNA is TGCGCCAGCAGCTTGGCTTACGTGGCTACTGTCGAGCAGTACTTC.

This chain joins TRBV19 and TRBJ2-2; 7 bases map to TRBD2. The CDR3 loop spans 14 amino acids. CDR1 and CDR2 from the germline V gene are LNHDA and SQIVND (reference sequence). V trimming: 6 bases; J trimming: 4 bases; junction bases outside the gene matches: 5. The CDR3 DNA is TGTGCCAGTAGCTTACTAGCGTTCACCGGGGAGCTGTTTTTT. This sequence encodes CASSLLAFTGELFF.

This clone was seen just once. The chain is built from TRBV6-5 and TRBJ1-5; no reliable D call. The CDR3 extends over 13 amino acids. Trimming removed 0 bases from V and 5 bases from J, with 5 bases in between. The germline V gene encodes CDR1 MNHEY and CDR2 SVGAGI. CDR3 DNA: TGTGCCAGCAGTTACTCAATCGATCAGCCCCAGCATTTT. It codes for CASSYSIDQPQHF.